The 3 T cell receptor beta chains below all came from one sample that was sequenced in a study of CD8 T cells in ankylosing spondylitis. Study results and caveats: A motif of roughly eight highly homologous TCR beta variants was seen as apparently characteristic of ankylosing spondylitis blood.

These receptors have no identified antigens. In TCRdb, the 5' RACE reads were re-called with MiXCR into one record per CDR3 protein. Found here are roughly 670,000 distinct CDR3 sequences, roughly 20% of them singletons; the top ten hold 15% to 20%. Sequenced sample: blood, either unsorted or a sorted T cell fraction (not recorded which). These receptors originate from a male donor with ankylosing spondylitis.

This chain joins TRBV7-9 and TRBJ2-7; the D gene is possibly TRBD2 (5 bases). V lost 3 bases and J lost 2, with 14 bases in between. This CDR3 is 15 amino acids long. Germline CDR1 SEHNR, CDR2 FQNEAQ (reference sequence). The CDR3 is CASSFTGTNPYEQYF. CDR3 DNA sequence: TGTGCCAGCAGCTTTACGGGAACGAACCCCTACGAGCAGTACTTC.

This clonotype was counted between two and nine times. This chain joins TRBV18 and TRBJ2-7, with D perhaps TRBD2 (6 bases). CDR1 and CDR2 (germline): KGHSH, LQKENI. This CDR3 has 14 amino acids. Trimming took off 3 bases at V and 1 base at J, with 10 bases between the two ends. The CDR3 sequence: CASSPGTQSYEQYF. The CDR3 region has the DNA TGTGCCAGCTCACCCGGGACTCAGTCCTACGAGCAGTACTTC.

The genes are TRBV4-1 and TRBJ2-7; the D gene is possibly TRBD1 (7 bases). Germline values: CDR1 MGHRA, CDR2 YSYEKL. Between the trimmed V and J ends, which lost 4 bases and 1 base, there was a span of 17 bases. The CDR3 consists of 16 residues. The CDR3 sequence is CASSPPGGMGSYEQYF. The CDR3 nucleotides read TGCGCCAGCAGCCCCCCAGGGGGGATGGGATCCTACGAGCAGTACTTC.